This is a list of T cell receptor beta chains from one sample in a study of regulatory T cells in long-lasting Graves disease. TCRdb processed the multiplex PCR reads anew with MiXCR; each CDR3 protein has one entry. Found here are around 400,000 distinct CDR3 sequences, about 16% of them singletons; the top ten hold around a fifth. The sample here was peripheral blood mononuclear cells (PBMCs), taken at new diagnosis, from a patient treated with antithyroid drugs. Every receptor here comes from a female donor with Graves disease. Both conserved end residues are part of each CDR3. The D gene is left open where the match is weak. Expanded clones get a size class; other rows say once, few or many, or leave the size out.

>TRBJ2-3|.|13|TRBV9|few
TGTGCCAGCAACTTGGGGGCGGCAGATACGCAGTATTTT
CASNLGAADTQYF
>TRBJ1-1|.|15|TRBV4-1|many
TGCGCCAGCAGCCAGTGGGAGGGGATGAACACTGAAGCTTTCTTT
CASSQWEGMNTEAFF
>TRBJ1-2|.|13|TRBV30|many
TGTGCCTGGAGTGTAGACGAGAACTATGGCTACACCTTC
CAWSVDENYGYTF
>TRBJ2-7|TRBD1|13|TRBV28|many
TGTGCCAGCAGTAAGGGGACAGCCTACGAGCAGTACTTC
CASSKGTAYEQYF
>TRBJ2-1|.|14|TRBV7-8|.
TGTGCCAGCAGCTTAGGGTACCAGGGAGGTGAGCAGTTCTTC
CASSLGYQGGEQFF
>TRBJ1-4|.|14|TRBV11-2|many
TGTGCCAGCAGCTTAGGACAGCTAAATGAAAAACTGTTTTTT
CASSLGQLNEKLFF
>TRBJ1-2|TRBD1|14|TRBV28|.
TGTGCCAGCAGTTCCCCCGGGACAGGGCGGGGCTACACCTTC
CASSSPGTGRGYTF
>TRBJ2-7|.|13|TRBV7-2|.
TGTGCCAGCAACGCAAAAGGAGGTGGGGAGCAGTACTTC
CASNAKGGGEQYF
>TRBJ2-7|TRBD2|16|TRBV27|many
TGTGCCAGCAGGACCTTACTAGCGGGAGTCGCTAACGAGCAGTACTTC
CASRTLLAGVANEQYF
>TRBJ2-1|.|14|TRBV19|few
TGTGCCAGTAGCGCCTCCTCTCGGACCAATGAGCAGTTCTTC
CASSASSRTNEQFF
>TRBJ2-1|.|12|TRBV7-9|.
TGTGCCAGCAGCTCCCGTCTGGGTGAGCGGTTCTTC
CASSSRLGERFF
>TRBJ2-1|TRBD2|14|TRBV6-2/TRBV6-3|many
TGTGCCAGCACTCCCAGCGGGAGTGTGAATGAGCAGTTCTTC
CASTPSGSVNEQFF
>TRBJ1-1|.|13|TRBV20-1|many
TGCAGTGCTCAAGCACCCATGAACACTGAAGCTTTCTTT
CSAQAPMNTEAFF
>TRBJ2-7|TRBD2|14|TRBV5-1|many
TGCGCCAGCAGATTTAGCGGGGCCCCCTACGAGCAGTACTTC
CASRFSGAPYEQYF